This TCR beta chain was identified in a study of radiotherapy plus CTLA-4 blockade in lung cancer. About the research overall: Disease control was present in roughly 29% of patients, and objective responses in about 18%. General study points: Radiotherapy was combined with ipilimumab, and tumor-derived TCR clones then expanded in blood. Strongest reported response predictors: early blood clone changes and post-radiation interferon-beta.

Worth noting for this clone: Its antigen is as yet unknown.

The repertoire was sequenced with immunoSEQ multiplex PCR; TCRdb's copy has only in-frame clones and lacks some. The repertoire includes fewer than 45,000 clones, roughly 72% of them detected once, and 9.5% to 13% sits in the top ten. Germline V lookup: CDR1 SGHTA, CDR2 FQGTGA. CDR3 length: 13 amino acids. The junction had 6 bases not matched to a gene; V was cut back by 2 bases and J by 9 bases. Patients had chemo-refractory metastatic non-small-cell lung cancer and received focal radiation plus CTLA-4 blockade that used ipilimumab. Sample: peripheral blood, taken from a patient treated with radiotherapy plus ipilimumab. This sequence joins TRBV7-3 and TRBJ2-5; 7 bases fit TRBD2. This receptor was identified in a human donor with non-small cell lung cancer who had stable disease on radiotherapy plus ipilimumab. In nucleotides, the CDR3 is TGTGCCAGCAGCTTACACGGGGGGATGCCCCAGTACTTC. Translating gives CASSLHGGMPQYF.